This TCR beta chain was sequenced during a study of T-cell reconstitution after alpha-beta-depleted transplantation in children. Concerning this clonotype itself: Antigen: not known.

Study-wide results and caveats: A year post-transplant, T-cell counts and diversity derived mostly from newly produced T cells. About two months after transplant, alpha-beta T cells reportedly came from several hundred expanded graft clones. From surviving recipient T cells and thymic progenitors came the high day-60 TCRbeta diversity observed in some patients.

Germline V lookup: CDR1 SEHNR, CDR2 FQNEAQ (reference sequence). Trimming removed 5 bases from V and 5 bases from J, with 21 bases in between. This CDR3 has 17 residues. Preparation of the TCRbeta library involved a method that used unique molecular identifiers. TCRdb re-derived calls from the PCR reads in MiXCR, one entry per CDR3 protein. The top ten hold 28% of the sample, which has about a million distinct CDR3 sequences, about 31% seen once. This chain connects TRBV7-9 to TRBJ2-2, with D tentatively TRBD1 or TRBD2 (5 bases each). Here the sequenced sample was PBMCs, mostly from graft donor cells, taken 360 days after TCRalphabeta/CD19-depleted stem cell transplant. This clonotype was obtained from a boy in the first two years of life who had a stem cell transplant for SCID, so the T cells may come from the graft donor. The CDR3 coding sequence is TGTGCCAGCAGCCCCCTGGGTTCGGGACCACGGACCGGGGAGCTGTTTTTT. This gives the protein CASSPLGSGPRTGELFF.